A single sample is the source of the 15 T cell receptor beta chains below, sequenced in a study of cytomegalovirus exposure and HLA in healthy donors. The study ran its PCR with 60 Vbeta and 13 Jbeta primers. The table came from immunoSEQ multiplex PCR; TCRdb's copy has only in-frame clones and leaves some out. The data contain 64,000 or so clones, 85% of them singletons. Input material: PBMCs. The source of these receptors is a female donor in good health and CMV-seronegative.

The chain couples TRBV5-1 to TRBJ2-2; tentative D call: TRBD2 (7 bases). The CDR3 runs to 15 residues. The germline V gene encodes CDR1 SGHRS and CDR2 YFSETQ. V lost 0 bases and J 3 bases, leaving 9 bases between the germline ends. The chain's CDR3 is CASSLAGGHTGELFF. The DNA for the CDR3 is TGCGCCAGCAGCTTGGCCGGGGGGCACACCGGGGAGCTGTTTTTT.

The chain links TRBV28 to TRBJ2-1; a possible D gene is TRBD1 (5 bases). Trimming cost V 2 bases and J 0 bases, with 8 bases left between them. The CDR3 loop spans 15 amino acids. CDR1 is MDHEN, CDR2 SYDVKM, per germline. The CDR3 DNA sequence: TGTGCCAGCAGTTTAAGACAGTCCTCCTACAATGAGCAGTTCTTC. Its translation: CASSLRQSSYNEQFF.

The chain has TRBV28 and TRBJ2-7, with 14 bases aligning to TRBD2. The germline V gene has CDR1 MDHEN and CDR2 SYDVKM. V was pared by 5 bases and J by 4 bases, with 16 bases of the junction left unmatched. The CDR3 has 19 amino acids. CDR3 DNA: TGTGCCAGCAGTCTGGCTGCGGGACTAGCGGGAGTGAGCCCATACGAGCAGTACTTC. It encodes CASSLAAGLAGVSPYEQYF.

This clone has a handful of counts. The V call is TRBV9, the J call TRBJ2-7; TRBD2 matches 11 bases. CDR3 size: 15 residues. The junction had 3 bases not matched to a gene; V was cut back by 3 bases and J by 1 base. The germline CDR1 and CDR2 sequences are SGDLS and YYNGEE. The CDR3 region has the DNA TGTGCCAGCAGCGGTAGCGGGGGGGGTTCCTACGAGCAGTACTTC. It yields the protein CASSGSGGGSYEQYF.

The chain is built from TRBV2 and TRBJ1-2; 7 positions agree with TRBD1. CDR3 length: 12 amino acids. V trimming: 8 bases; J trimming: 6 bases; junction bases outside the gene matches: 6. Germline V gene sequence: CDR1 SNHLY, CDR2 FYNNEI. DNA for the CDR3: TGTGCCAGCTCCCGGGACAGCGATGGCTACACCTTC. It translates to CASSRDSDGYTF.

This clone was detected only once. V gene TRBV18 combines with J gene TRBJ2-1; 9 nucleotides align to TRBD2. The germline CDR1 and CDR2 sequences are KGHSH and LQKENI. The junction had 8 bases not matched to a gene; V was cut back by 3 bases and J by 5 bases. This CDR3 is 16 amino acids long. The CDR3 DNA is TGTGCCAGCTCACCGATGGAAGCGGGAGGAAACAATGAGCAGTTCTTC. Its translation is CASSPMEAGGNNEQFF.

The chain recombines TRBV6-6 with TRBJ2-1, with 11 bases matching TRBD2. Germline V gene sequence: CDR1 MNHNY, CDR2 SVGAGI (reference sequence). Losses at the gene ends were 5 bases for V and 5 bases for J; bases not matched to a gene: 5. The CDR3 covers 15 residues. CDR3 nucleotides: TGTGCCAGCAGTAATAGCGGGGGGGGGAACAATGAGCAGTTCTTC. Its translation: CASSNSGGGNNEQFF.

The chain joins TRBV5-1 to TRBJ2-1; a possible D gene is TRBD1 (6 bases). CDR1 and CDR2 from the germline V gene are SGHRS and YFSETQ. V was cut by 4 bases and J by 8 bases, with 13 bases left in between. The CDR3 is 13 residues long. CDR3 nucleotide sequence: TGCGCCAGCAGCACCCGTTACAGGGATGAGCAGTTCTTC. Protein sequence: CASSTRYRDEQFF.

The rearrangement uses TRBV19 and TRBJ2-7, with TRBD1 matching 7 bases. This CDR3 has 13 residues. The V and J ends lost 4 bases and 5 bases, in that order; junction bases with no gene match: 5. In germline, CDR1 is LNHDA, CDR2 SQIVND (reference sequence). The CDR3 spells CASSTRQGDEQYF. The CDR3 DNA follows: TGTGCCAGTAGTACTCGACAGGGCGACGAGCAGTACTTC.

The J gene is TRBJ1-3, the V gene TRBV29-1; D unresolved. There are 13 residues in the CDR3. Germline V lookup: CDR1 SQVTM, CDR2 ANQGSEA. Trimming took 6 bases from V and 0 from J, leaving 9 bases between them. The CDR3 DNA follows: TGCAGCGTCGTCACCTACTCTGGAAACACCATATATTTT. Its protein product is CSVVTYSGNTIYF.

V gene TRBV7-9 combines with J gene TRBJ2-5; a possible D gene is TRBD1 (5 bases). V lost 5 bases to trimming and J lost 5 bases, with 21 bases between them. Germline CDR1 and CDR2: SEHNR and FQNEAQ (reference sequence). The length of the CDR3 is 16 residues. Written as DNA, the CDR3 is TGTGCCAGCAGCCCCTATGTAGGGGCCATCTCTGAGACCCAGTACTTC. Translated, it gives CASSPYVGAISETQYF.

The chain employs TRBV18 and TRBJ2-6; possibly TRBD1 for D (6 bases). The length of the CDR3 is 20 residues. V was shortened by 0 bases and J by 2 bases, with 20 bases between the two germline ends. Germline V gives CDR1 KGHSH, CDR2 LQKENI. The CDR3 loop is CASSPPIRGTVETGANVLTF. The CDR3, as DNA: TGTGCCAGCTCACCACCTATTAGGGGGACGGTGGAAACTGGGGCCAACGTCCTGACTTTC.

In its sample, this clone was seen a few times. The J gene is TRBJ1-5, the V gene TRBV10-1, with TRBD1 matching over 11 bases. This CDR3 is built from 15 residues. V was clipped by 8 bases and J by 0 bases; unmatched bases: 3. Looked up from germline, CDR1 is WNHNN and CDR2 is SYGVQD (reference sequence). The CDR3 DNA follows: TGCGCCAGCGGGACAGGGGGTAATAGCAATCAGCCCCAGCATTTT. It specifies CASGTGGNSNQPQHF.

The DNA for the CDR3 is TGCGCCAGCAGCTTAAACCTCGGTTACGAGCAGTACTTC. Its translation is CASSLNLGYEQYF. V and J are TRBV5-1 and TRBJ2-7; D is uncertain. Germline V gene lookup returns CDR1 SGHRS and CDR2 YFSETQ. The CDR3 consists of 13 residues. Trimming took off 2 bases at V and 4 bases at J, with 10 bases between the two ends.

The V gene is TRBV27, the J gene TRBJ2-6; D is undetermined. Trimming took 2 bases from V and 4 from J, leaving 3 bases between them. Germline CDR1 reads MNHEY; CDR2 reads SMNVEV (reference sequence). The CDR3 runs to 13 residues. In DNA form, the CDR3 reads TGTGCCAGCAGTTTAGGCGGGGCCAACGTCCTGACTTTC. It is translated as CASSLGGANVLTF.